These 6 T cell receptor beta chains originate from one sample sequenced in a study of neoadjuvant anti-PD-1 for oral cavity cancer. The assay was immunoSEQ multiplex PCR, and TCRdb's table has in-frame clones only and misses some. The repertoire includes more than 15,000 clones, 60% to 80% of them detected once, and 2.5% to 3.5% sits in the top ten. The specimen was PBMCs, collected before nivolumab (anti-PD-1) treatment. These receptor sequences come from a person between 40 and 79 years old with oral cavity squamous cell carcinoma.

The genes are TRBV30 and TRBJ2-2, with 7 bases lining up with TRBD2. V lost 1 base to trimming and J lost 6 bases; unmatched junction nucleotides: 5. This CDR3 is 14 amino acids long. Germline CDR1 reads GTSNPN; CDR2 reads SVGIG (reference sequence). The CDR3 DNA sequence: TGTGCCTGGAGTGCCGGACTAGTTGCCGGGGAGCTGTTTTTT. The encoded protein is CAWSAGLVAGELFF.

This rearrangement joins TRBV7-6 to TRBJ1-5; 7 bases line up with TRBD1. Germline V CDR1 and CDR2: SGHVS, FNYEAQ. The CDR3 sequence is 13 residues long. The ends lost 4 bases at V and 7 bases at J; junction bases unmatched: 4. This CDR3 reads CASSWDRQQPQHF. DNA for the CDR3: TGTGCCAGCAGCTGGGACAGACAGCAGCCCCAGCATTTT.

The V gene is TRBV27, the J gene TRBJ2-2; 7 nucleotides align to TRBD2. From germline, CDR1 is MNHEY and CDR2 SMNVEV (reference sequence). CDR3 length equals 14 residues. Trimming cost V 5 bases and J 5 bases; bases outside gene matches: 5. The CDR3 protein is CASSRGELTGELFF. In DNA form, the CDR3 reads TGTGCCAGCAGTCGGGGGGAGTTAACCGGGGAGCTGTTTTTT.

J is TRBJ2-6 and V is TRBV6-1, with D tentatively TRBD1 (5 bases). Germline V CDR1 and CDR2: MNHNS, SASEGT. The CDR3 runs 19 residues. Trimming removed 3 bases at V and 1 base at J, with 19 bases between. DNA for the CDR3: TGTGCCAGCAGTGATTTACCCGACAGTGCTTCATCTGGGGCCAACGTCCTGACTTTC. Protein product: CASSDLPDSASSGANVLTF.

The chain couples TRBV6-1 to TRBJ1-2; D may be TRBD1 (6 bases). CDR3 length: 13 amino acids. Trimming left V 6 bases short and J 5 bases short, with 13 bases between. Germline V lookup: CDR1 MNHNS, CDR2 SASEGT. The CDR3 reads CASSETGDYGYTF. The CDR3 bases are TGTGCCAGCAGCGAGACAGGAGATTATGGCTACACCTTC.

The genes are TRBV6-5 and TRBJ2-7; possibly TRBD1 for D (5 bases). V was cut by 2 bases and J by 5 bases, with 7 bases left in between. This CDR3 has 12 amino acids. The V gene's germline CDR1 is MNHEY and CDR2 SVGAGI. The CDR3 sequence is CASSYKGNEQYF. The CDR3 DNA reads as TGTGCCAGCAGTTACAAGGGGAACGAGCAGTACTTC.